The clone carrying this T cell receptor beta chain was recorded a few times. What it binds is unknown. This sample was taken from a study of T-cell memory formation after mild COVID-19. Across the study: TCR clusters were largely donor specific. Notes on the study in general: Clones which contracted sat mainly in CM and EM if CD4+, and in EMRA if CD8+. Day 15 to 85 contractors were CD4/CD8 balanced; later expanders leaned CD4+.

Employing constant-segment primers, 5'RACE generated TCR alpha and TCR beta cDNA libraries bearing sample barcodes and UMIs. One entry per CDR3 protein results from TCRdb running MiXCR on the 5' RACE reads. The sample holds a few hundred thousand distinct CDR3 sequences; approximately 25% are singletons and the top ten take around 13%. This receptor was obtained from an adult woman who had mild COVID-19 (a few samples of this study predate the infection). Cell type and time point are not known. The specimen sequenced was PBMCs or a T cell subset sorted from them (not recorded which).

CDR3 amino acids: CATSEGQGITETQYF. The CDR3 bases are TGTGCCACCAGTGAAGGACAGGGAATAACCGAGACCCAGTACTTC. The chain carries TRBV24-1 and TRBJ2-5; 8 nucleotides match TRBD1. The J segment lost 5 bases and the V segment lost 4 bases, leaving 8 bases of the junction unmatched. Germline-derived CDR1 and CDR2 are KGHDR and SFDVKD. This CDR3 contains 15 residues.